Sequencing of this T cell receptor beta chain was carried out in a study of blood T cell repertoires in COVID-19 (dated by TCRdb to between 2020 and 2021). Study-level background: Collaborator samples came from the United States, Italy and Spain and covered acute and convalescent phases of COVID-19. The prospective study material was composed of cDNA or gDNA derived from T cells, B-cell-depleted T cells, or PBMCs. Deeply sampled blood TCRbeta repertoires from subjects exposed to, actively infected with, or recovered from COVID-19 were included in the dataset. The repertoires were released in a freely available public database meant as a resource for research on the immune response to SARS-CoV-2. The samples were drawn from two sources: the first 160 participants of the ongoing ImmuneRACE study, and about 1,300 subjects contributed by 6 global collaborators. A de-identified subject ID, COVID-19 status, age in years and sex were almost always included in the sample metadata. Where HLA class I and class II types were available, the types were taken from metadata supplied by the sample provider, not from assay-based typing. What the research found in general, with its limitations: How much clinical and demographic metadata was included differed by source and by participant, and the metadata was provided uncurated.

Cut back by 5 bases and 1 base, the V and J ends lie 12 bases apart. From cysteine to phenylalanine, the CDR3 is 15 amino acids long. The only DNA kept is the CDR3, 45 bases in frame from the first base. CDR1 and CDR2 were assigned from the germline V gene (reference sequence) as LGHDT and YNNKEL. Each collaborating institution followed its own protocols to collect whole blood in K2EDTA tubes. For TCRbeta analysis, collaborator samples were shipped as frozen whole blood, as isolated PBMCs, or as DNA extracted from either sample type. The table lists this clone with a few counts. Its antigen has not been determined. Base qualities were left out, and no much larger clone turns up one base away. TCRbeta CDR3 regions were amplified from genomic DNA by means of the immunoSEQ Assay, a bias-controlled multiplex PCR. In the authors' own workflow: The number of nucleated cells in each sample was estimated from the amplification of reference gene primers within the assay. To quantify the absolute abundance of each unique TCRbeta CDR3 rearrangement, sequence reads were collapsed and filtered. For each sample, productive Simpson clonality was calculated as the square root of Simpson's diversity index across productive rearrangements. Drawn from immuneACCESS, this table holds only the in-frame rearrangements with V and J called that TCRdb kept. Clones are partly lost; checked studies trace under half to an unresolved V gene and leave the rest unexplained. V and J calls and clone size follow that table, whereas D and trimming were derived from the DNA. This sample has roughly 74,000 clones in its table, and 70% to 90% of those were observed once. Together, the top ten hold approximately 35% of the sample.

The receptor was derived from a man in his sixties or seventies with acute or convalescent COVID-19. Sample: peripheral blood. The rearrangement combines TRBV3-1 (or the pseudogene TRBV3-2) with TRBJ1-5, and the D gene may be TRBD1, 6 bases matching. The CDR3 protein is CASSSQDSSNQPQHF. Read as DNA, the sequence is TGTGCCAGCAGCTCGCAGGACAGCAGCAATCAGCCCCAGCATTTT.